This T cell receptor (beta chain) comes out of a study of blood T cell repertoires in COVID-19. Profiling relied on immunoSEQ multiplex PCR, and the TCRdb table lists in-frame clones only, not all of them. The sample includes 50,000 or so clones, 82% of them seen just once. The length of the CDR3 is 15 residues. J lost 6 bases, V lost 4 bases, and 9 bases had no gene match. Germline V gene sequence: CDR1 SGHTA, CDR2 FQGNSA. The V call is TRBV7-2, the J call TRBJ2-5; TRBD1 matches 9 bases. This TCR was recovered from a middle-aged man with acute or convalescent COVID-19. The sequencing sample was made of peripheral blood. CDR3 sequence reads: CASSWAGQGGQTQYF. The CDR3 DNA reads TGTGCCAGCAGCTGGGCGGGACAGGGTGGACAGACCCAGTACTTC.